This T cell receptor beta chain stems from a study of blood T cell repertoires in COVID-19. Sequenced by immunoSEQ multiplex PCR; TCRdb stores in-frame clones only, minus some. The sample shows 310,000 or so clones, roughly 87% of them seen only once. Trimming took off 0 bases at V and 1 base at J, with 6 bases between the two ends. The CDR3 loop spans 14 amino acids. CDR1 and CDR2 from the germline V gene are PRHDT and FYEKMQ (reference sequence). Sequencing was done on a sample of PBMCs or T cells enriched from blood (not recorded which). This rearrangement joins TRBV13 to TRBJ1-1; no clear D gene. This TCR derives from a woman aged 25 to 39 who had recovered from COVID-19. CDR3 protein: CASSLGTPNTEAFF. Written as DNA, the CDR3 is TGTGCCAGCAGCTTAGGGACACCGAACACTGAAGCTTTCTTT.